One and the same sample provided the 20 T cell receptor beta chains below, sequenced in a study of shared clonotypes between healthy human individuals. Sequenced by immunoSEQ multiplex PCR; TCRdb stores in-frame clones only, minus some. The sample carries some 2.3 million clones, about 92% recorded once. Source material: naive CD4+ T cells from PBMCs. Subset here: CD45RA+ positively selected. All receptors come from a man aged 18 to 29 in good health. Some clones in this sample may be carry-over from other donors' samples.

The chain is built from TRBV28 and TRBJ2-2; D remains ambiguous. Germline values: CDR1 MDHEN, CDR2 SYDVKM. The V end was cut by 6 bases, the J end by 8 bases, with 10 bases between. The CDR3 sequence is 12 residues long. CDR3 coding DNA: TGTGCCAGCAGCGGCCTGGGGGGGGAGCTGTTTTTT. Its protein product is CASSGLGGELFF. The whole variable domain, filled in from reference TRBV28 and TRBJ2-2, reads DVKVTQSSRYLVKRTGEKVFLECVQDMDHENMFWYRQDPGLGLRLIYFSYDVKMKEKGDIPEGYSVSREKKERFSLILESASTNQTSMYLCASSGLGGELFFGEGSRLTVL.

V is TRBV6-5 and J is TRBJ2-7, with TRBD2 matching 8 bases. V dropped 10 bases and J dropped 3; count of bases not matched to a gene: 11. This CDR3 is 14 amino acids long. CDR1 and CDR2 (germline): MNHEY, SVGAGI. The CDR3 DNA is TGTGCCACCTCCATTTCTAGCGGGTACTACGAGCAGTACTTC. Protein sequence: CATSISSGYYEQYF.

Details on this clone: The sample holds other DNA sequences that translate to the same CDR3. The J gene is TRBJ2-2, the V gene TRBV19; no definite D call. Trimming took 1 base from V and 6 from J, leaving 3 bases between them. CDR1 and CDR2 from the germline V gene are LNHDA and SQIVND (reference sequence). The CDR3 runs 12 residues. The CDR3, as DNA: TGTGCCAGTAGTATAGGTTCCGGGGAGCTGTTTTTT. It codes for CASSIGSGELFF. Variable domain in full (rest from reference TRBV19 and TRBJ2-2): DGGITQSPKYLFRKEGQNVTLSCEQNLNHDAMYWYRQDPGQGLRLIYYSQIVNDFQKGDIAEGYSVSREKKESFPLTVTSAQKNPTAFYLCASSIGSGELFFGEGSRLTVL.

The chain carries TRBV30 and TRBJ1-2; a weak D match, TRBD1 (5 bases). The CDR3 consists of 14 residues. The V gene lost 4 bases and the J gene lost 2 bases, with 14 bases spanning the gap. Germline V gene data show CDR1 as GTSNPN and CDR2 as SVGIG (reference sequence). CDR3 DNA sequence: TGTGCCTGGAACTGGAGGGGAGGGAACTATGGCTACACCTTC. Its translation is CAWNWRGGNYGYTF.

This clone was counted once. The genes are TRBV9 and TRBJ2-7; 7 nucleotides line up with TRBD1. Looked up from germline, CDR1 is SGDLS and CDR2 is YYNGEE. The CDR3 is 14 amino acids. The trim removed 4 bases at V and 1 base at J, leaving 5 bases unmatched. The CDR3 region is CASSPGQRSYEQYF. CDR3 nucleotide sequence: TGTGCCAGCAGCCCGGGACAGCGATCCTACGAGCAGTACTTC.

The V call is TRBV5-6, the J call TRBJ2-6, with D tentatively TRBD2 (6 bases). The V gene lost 2 bases and the J gene lost 13 bases, with 13 bases spanning the gap. The CDR3 consists of 13 residues. The germline gives CDR1 SGHDT, CDR2 YYEEEE. The CDR3, as DNA: TGTGCCAGCAGCTTAGGGACTTACCAGGTCCTGACTTTC. Amino acid sequence: CASSLGTYQVLTF.

The chain employs TRBV11-3 and TRBJ1-3, with D hard to call. Trimming pared 5 bases from V and 8 bases from J, leaving 16 bases between. The germline CDR1 and CDR2 sequences are SGHNT and YENEEA. This CDR3 region has 14 residues. The chain's CDR3 is CASSRGRPEDTIYF. CDR3 coding DNA: TGTGCCAGCAGCCGCGGTAGACCGGAGGACACCATATATTTT.

This clone came up once. V usage is TRBV28 and J usage is TRBJ1-2; D is ambiguous. CDR3 length: 15 amino acids. The V end lost 1 base, the J end lost 2 bases, and 11 bases lay between the germline ends. Germline lookup yields CDR1 MDHEN and CDR2 SYDVKM. DNA for the CDR3: TGTGCCAGCAGTTTATTATCAACTCAAAACTATGGCTACACCTTC. Translated, it gives CASSLLSTQNYGYTF.

The chain recombines TRBV13 with TRBJ2-5; D not resolved. Germline V lookup: CDR1 PRHDT, CDR2 FYEKMQ (reference sequence). Trimming shortened V by 5 bases and J by 0 bases, and 7 bases separated the two germline ends. The CDR3 spans 13 residues. In nucleotides, the CDR3 is TGTGCCAGCAGCGCCCGGGACCAAGAGACCCAGTACTTC. Translation gives CASSARDQETQYF. The complete variable domain, with remaining parts taken from reference TRBV13 and TRBJ2-5, reads AAGVIQSPRHLIKEKRETATLKCYPIPRHDTVYWYQQGPGQDPQFLISFYEKMQSDKGSIPDRFSAQQFSDYHSELNMSSLELGDSALYFCASSARDQETQYFGPGTRLLVL.

The gene calls are TRBV5-1 and TRBJ1-2; D not certain. The CDR3 totals 14 residues. The germline CDR1 and CDR2 sequences are SGHRS and YFSETQ. The germline V and J ends were trimmed by 4 bases and 1 base, with 11 bases remaining between them. The CDR3 region is CASSPVTLNYGYTF. As DNA, the CDR3 is TGCGCCAGCAGCCCCGTGACACTTAACTATGGCTACACCTTC. Using reference TRBV5-1 and TRBJ1-2 for the parts outside the CDR3, the full variable domain is KAGVTQTPRYLIKTRGQQVTLSCSPISGHRSVSWYQQTPGQGLQFLFEYFSETQRNKGNFPGRFSGRQFSNSRSEMNVSTLELGDSALYLCASSPVTLNYGYTFGSGTRLTVV.

With respect to this clone: One end of the junction is discordant with germline, which a read error may explain. This chain links TRBV7-9 with TRBJ2-5; tentatively, D is TRBD1 or TRBD2 (5 bases each). The J call is in doubt because the DNA end fits TRBJ2-7 better. Germline values: CDR1 SEHNR, CDR2 FQNEAQ (reference sequence). The CDR3 loop spans 13 amino acids. The CDR3 DNA is TGTGCCAGCAACTTACCAGGGAGTTACGAGCAGTACTTC. Its protein is CASNLPGSYEQYF.

The chain links TRBV6-6 to TRBJ2-3, with 12 bases aligning to TRBD2. This CDR3 is built from 14 residues. The junction had 4 bases not matched to a gene; V was cut back by 10 bases and J by 2 bases. Germline V lookup: CDR1 MNHNY, CDR2 SVGAGI (reference sequence). CDR3 residues: CATLAGGPTDTQYF. The CDR3 bases are TGTGCCACGCTAGCGGGAGGGCCCACAGATACGCAGTATTTT.

The chain recombines TRBV5-1 with TRBJ2-7; D might be TRBD1 (5 bases). Trimming took 3 bases from V and 6 from J, leaving 16 bases between them. In germline, CDR1 is SGHRS, CDR2 YFSETQ. This CDR3 is 14 amino acids long. The DNA for the CDR3 is TGCGCCAGCAGCTCGCAGCTGACGACAGCCGAGCAGTACTTC. This codes for CASSSQLTTAEQYF.

The CDR3 sequence is CASSLLGQGDAGELFF. The CDR3 coding sequence is TGTGCCAGCAGCTTATTGGGACAGGGGGACGCCGGGGAGCTGTTTTTT. The chain carries TRBV7-2 and TRBJ2-2, with 11 positions matching TRBD1. V lost 2 bases, J lost 6 bases, and 5 bases stayed unmatched. The CDR3 is 16 amino acids. Germline assignment: CDR1 SGHTA and CDR2 FQGNSA.

The V gene is TRBV5-1, the J gene TRBJ2-2; 7 nucleotides line up with TRBD1. Germline V CDR1 and CDR2: SGHRS, YFSETQ. There are 19 residues in the CDR3. Germline trimming cut 0 bases from V and 0 bases from J; bases unmatched to any gene: 11. The CDR3 DNA reads as TGCGCCAGCAGCTTGGCCGCGCAGGGGGAGAGCCCGAACACCGGGGAGCTGTTTTTT. This encodes CASSLAAQGESPNTGELFF.

V and J are TRBV5-1 and TRBJ2-3; the match to TRBD2 covers 14 bases. Germline values: CDR1 SGHRS, CDR2 YFSETQ. J was trimmed by 4 bases and V by 0 bases; bases with no gene match: 4. The CDR3 has 17 amino acids. The CDR3 region has the DNA TGCGCCAGCAGCTTGGGACTAGCGGGAGGGCCGTCAGATACGCAGTATTTT. Amino acids: CASSLGLAGGPSDTQYF.

With regard to this clone: Within the sample, other DNA sequences also encode this same CDR3. This rearrangement joins TRBV5-1 to TRBJ2-3; 10 positions match TRBD1. CDR3 length: 14 residues. J was trimmed by 4 bases and V by 4 bases; bases with no gene match: 3. Germline lookup yields CDR1 SGHRS and CDR2 YFSETQ. CDR3 DNA: TGCGCCAGCAGCAGGGACAGGGGTCCAGATACGCAGTATTTT. Protein product: CASSRDRGPDTQYF.

The rearrangement joins TRBV30 to TRBJ1-2, with D possibly TRBD1 on 6 matching bases. The germline V gene has CDR1 GTSNPN and CDR2 SVGIG (reference sequence). The V end lost 3 bases, the J end lost 6 bases, and 11 bases lay between the germline ends. This CDR3 comprises 12 residues. The CDR3 region has the DNA TGTGCCTGGAGCTTCCAGGGGCATGGCTACACCTTC. Its translation is CAWSFQGHGYTF.

CDR3 loop: CASSFLTGGLTGELFF. CDR3 nucleotides: TGCGCCAGCAGCTTTCTTACAGGGGGTTTGACCGGGGAGCTGTTTTTT. The rearrangement uses TRBV5-1 and TRBJ2-2, with 8 nucleotides matching TRBD1. Germline CDR1 is SGHRS and CDR2 is YFSETQ. CDR3 size: 16 residues. V was clipped by 2 bases and J by 5 bases; unmatched bases: 8.

The rearrangement links TRBV11-2 to TRBJ1-2; tentative D call: TRBD1 (5 bases). This CDR3 has 17 amino acids. V gave up 0 bases and J gave up 3 bases, with 17 bases separating them. CDR1 SGHAT and CDR2 FQNNGV come from the germline V gene. DNA of the CDR3: TGTGCCAGCAGCTTAGAGCCAACGGGAAGGGGTGACTATGGCTACACCTTC. Its protein product is CASSLEPTGRGDYGYTF. The full variable domain, in which reference TRBV11-2 and TRBJ1-2 provide the parts outside the CDR3, is EAGVAQSPRYKIIEKRQSVAFWCNPISGHATLYWYQQILGQGPKLLIQFQNNGVVDDSQLPKDRFSAERLKGVDSTLKIQPAKLEDSAVYLCASSLEPTGRGDYGYTFGSGTRLTVV.